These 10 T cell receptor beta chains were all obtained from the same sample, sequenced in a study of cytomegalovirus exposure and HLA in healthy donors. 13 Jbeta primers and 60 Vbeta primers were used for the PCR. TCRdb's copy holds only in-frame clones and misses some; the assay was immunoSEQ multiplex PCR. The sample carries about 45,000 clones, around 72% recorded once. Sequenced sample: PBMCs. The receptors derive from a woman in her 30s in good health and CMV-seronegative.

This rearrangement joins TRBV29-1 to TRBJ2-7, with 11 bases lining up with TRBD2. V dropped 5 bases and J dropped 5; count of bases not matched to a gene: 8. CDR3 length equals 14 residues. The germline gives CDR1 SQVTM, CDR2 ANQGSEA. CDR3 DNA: TGCAGCGTTCTAGCGGGGGGATTGGAGAACGAGCAGTACTTC. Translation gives CSVLAGGLENEQYF.

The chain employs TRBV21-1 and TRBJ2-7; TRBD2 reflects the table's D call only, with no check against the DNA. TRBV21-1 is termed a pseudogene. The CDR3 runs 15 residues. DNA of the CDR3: TGTGCCAGCAGCAAAGGGGGGAGGGGCGGGCGCGAGCAGTACTTC. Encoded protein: CASSKGGRGGREQYF.

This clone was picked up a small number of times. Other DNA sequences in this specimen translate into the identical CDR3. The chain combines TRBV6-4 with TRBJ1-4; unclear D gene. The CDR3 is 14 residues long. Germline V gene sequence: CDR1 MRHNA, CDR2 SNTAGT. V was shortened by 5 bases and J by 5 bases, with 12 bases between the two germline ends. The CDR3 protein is CASSPGTENEKLFF. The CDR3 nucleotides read TGTGCCAGCAGTCCCGGCACAGAAAATGAAAAACTGTTTTTT.

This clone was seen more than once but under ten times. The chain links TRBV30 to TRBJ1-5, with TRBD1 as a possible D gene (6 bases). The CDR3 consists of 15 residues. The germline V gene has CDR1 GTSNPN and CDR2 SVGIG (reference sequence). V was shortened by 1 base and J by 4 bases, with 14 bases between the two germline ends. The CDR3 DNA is TGTGCCTGGAGTGCAGGGGCAGGCGATAATCAGCCCCAGCATTTT. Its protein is CAWSAGAGDNQPQHF.

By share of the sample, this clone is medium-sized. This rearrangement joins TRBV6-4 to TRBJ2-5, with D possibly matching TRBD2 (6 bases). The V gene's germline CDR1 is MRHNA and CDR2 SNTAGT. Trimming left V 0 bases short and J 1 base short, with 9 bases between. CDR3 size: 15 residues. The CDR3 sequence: CASSDSSGAQETQYF. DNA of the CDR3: TGTGCCAGCAGTGACTCTTCGGGAGCCCAAGAGACCCAGTACTTC.

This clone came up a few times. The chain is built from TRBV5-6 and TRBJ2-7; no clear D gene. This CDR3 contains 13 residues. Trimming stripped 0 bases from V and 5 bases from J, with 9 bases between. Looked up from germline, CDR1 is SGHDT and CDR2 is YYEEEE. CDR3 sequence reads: CASSLEASDEQYF. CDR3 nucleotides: TGTGCCAGCAGCTTGGAGGCTAGTGACGAGCAGTACTTC.

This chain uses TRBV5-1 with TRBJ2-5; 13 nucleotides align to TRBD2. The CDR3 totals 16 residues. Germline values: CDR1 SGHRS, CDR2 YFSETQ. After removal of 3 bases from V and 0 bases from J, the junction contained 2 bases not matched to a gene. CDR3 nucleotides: TGCGCCAGCAGCTCGGGACTAGCGGGAAACCAAGAGACCCAGTACTTC. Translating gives CASSSGLAGNQETQYF.

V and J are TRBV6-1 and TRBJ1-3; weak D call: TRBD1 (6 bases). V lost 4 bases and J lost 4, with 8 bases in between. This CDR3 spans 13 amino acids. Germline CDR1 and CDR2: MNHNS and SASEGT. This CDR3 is CASSGDIGNTIYF. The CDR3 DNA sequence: TGTGCCAGCAGTGGGGACATCGGAAACACCATATATTTT.

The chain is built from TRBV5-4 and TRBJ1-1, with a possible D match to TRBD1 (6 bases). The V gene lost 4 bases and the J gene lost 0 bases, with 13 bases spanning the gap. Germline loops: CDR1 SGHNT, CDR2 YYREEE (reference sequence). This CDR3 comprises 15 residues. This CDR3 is CASSKGQSMNTEAFF. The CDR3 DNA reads TGTGCCAGCAGCAAAGGACAGTCCATGAACACTGAAGCTTTCTTT.

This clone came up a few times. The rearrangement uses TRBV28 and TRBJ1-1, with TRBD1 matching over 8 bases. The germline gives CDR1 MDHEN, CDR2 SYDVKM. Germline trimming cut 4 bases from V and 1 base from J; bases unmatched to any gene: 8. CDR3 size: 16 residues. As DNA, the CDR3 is TGTGCCAGCAGTTCACACCCTGGACAGGGGAACACTGAAGCTTTCTTT. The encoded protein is CASSSHPGQGNTEAFF.